This T cell receptor beta chain was captured in a study of shared clonotypes between healthy human individuals. Study results and caveats: Around 5% was the fraction of naive CD4 clonotypes found shared across a few donors. All-four-donor shared clonotypes had higher generation probabilities than non-shared clonotypes did.

With regard to this clone: Antigen specificity is unknown.

HIV-negative, healthy adults without recent acute infections or vaccinations were the donors. Sequenced by immunoSEQ multiplex PCR; TCRdb stores in-frame clones only, minus some. The profile covers approximately 2,000,000 clones, with 85% to 95% appearing a single time and approximately 0.39% taken by the ten largest. Trimming cost V 0 bases and J 0 bases, with 7 bases left between them. CDR3 length: 14 amino acids. Germline CDR1 SGHRS, CDR2 YFSETQ. This chain links TRBV5-1 with TRBJ2-7, with D perhaps matching TRBD2 (5 bases). The TCR was taken from a man aged 18 to 30 in good health. Some clones in this sample may be carry-over from other donors' samples. The specimen sequenced was naive CD4+ T cells from PBMCs. Subset denoted: CD45RA+ positively selected. The CDR3 is CASSLGGHSYEQYF. The CDR3 DNA reads as TGCGCCAGCAGCTTGGGCGGGCACTCCTACGAGCAGTACTTC.